The 27 T cell receptor beta chains below come from one sample, sequenced in a study of blood T cell repertoires in COVID-19 (TCRdb year 2020). Library creation used the immunoSEQ multiplex PCR assay. TCRdb holds this immuneACCESS table with in-frame rearrangements only. Some clones are missing; in checked studies, unresolved V genes explain under half, and the rest has no known cause. For this sample there are approximately 120,000 clones; approximately 85% appear just once. Roughly 4.9% of the sample goes to the ten largest clones. Sequences were obtained from peripheral blood. Receptors originate from a human donor in a cohort sampled during active COVID-19.

The V call is TRBV7-6, the J call TRBJ2-5; TRBD2 agrees at 7 bases. J lost 5 bases, V lost 4 bases, and 10 bases had no gene match. The CDR3 is made up of 15 amino acids. The germline CDR1 and CDR2 sequences are SGHVS and FNYEAQ. CDR3 loop: CASSSDLAVRETQYF. The CDR3 bases are TGTGCCAGCAGCTCTGATCTAGCGGTCAGGGAGACCCAGTACTTC.

V and J are TRBV20-1 and TRBJ2-5; the match to TRBD2 covers 7 bases. CDR3 length: 15 residues. CDR1 and CDR2 from the germline V gene are DFQATT and SNEGSKA (reference sequence). Trimming cost V 3 bases and J 2 bases; bases outside gene matches: 9. CDR3 in amino acids: CSASKRLAVQETQYF. CDR3 sequence (DNA): TGCAGTGCTAGTAAACGCCTAGCGGTACAAGAGACCCAGTACTTC.

V is TRBV7-2 and J is TRBJ2-7; TRBD1 is a possible D gene (5 bases). The ends were cut back, 6 bases at V and 5 bases at J, with 20 bases in the middle. Germline CDR1 is SGHTA and CDR2 is FQGNSA. The CDR3 totals 15 residues. The CDR3 sequence is CASSQAGLGIDEQYF. CDR3 bases: TGTGCCAGCAGTCAAGCAGGGCTAGGCATCGACGAGCAGTACTTC.

This clone has a single count. The chain recombines TRBV2 with TRBJ2-7, with TRBD2 identical over 10 bases. The germline V gene has CDR1 SNHLY and CDR2 FYNNEI. The CDR3 spans 16 residues. V trimming: 2 bases; J trimming: 3 bases; junction bases outside the gene matches: 7. The CDR3 bases are TGTGCCAGCAGTGAATGGCTAGCGGGAGAGAGCTACGAGCAGTACTTC. Protein product: CASSEWLAGESYEQYF.

The rearrangement uses TRBV7-2 and TRBJ2-1; 7 nucleotides agree with TRBD2. This CDR3 has 14 residues. V lost 4 bases and J lost 12; bases outside the gene matches: 12. Germline V gene data show CDR1 as SGHTA and CDR2 as FQGNSA. CDR3 nucleotides: TGTGCCAGCAGCTCAACCCCACTAGCGCTGTGGCAGTTCTTC. As protein: CASSSTPLALWQFF. The full variable domain, rest sourced from reference TRBV7-2 and TRBJ2-1, is GAGVSQSPSNKVTEKGKDVELRCDPISGHTALYWYRQSLGQGLEFLIYFQGNSAPDKSGLPSDRFSAERTGGSVSTLTIQRTQQEDSAVYLCASSSTPLALWQFFGPGTRLTVL.

The chain has TRBV29-1 and TRBJ2-6; D uncertain. Trimming removed 6 bases from V and 0 bases from J, with 6 bases in between. Germline CDR1 and CDR2: SQVTM and ANQGSEA. CDR3 length: 13 residues. The CDR3 region is CSVKSSGANVLTF. The CDR3 DNA follows: TGCAGCGTGAAGAGCTCTGGGGCCAACGTCCTGACTTTC.

V usage is TRBV7-3 and J usage is TRBJ2-2; TRBD1 agrees at 8 bases. This CDR3 has 17 amino acids. V trimming: 0 bases; J trimming: 5 bases; junction bases outside the gene matches: 8. Germline loops: CDR1 SGHTA, CDR2 FQGTGA. The CDR3 region is CASSLTDQGARTGELFF. CDR3 bases: TGTGCCAGCAGCTTAACCGACCAGGGGGCGCGAACCGGGGAGCTGTTTTTT.

V is TRBV6-5 and J is TRBJ2-1; 13 nucleotides agree with TRBD2. Germline lookup yields CDR1 MNHEY and CDR2 SVGAGI. CDR3 length: 16 residues. The ends lost 1 base at V and 9 bases at J; junction bases unmatched: 6. The CDR3 DNA reads TGTGCCAGCAGTTACTTGGGACTAGCGGGGATAAGTGAGCAGTTCTTC. Residues: CASSYLGLAGISEQFF.

The gene calls are TRBV5-1 and TRBJ2-2; 10 bases fit TRBD1. Germline values: CDR1 SGHRS, CDR2 YFSETQ. V shed 4 bases and J 2 bases; nucleotides not matched to a gene: 5. The length of the CDR3 is 16 residues. CDR3 region: CASSPGQGTNTGELFF. The CDR3 coding sequence is TGCGCCAGCAGCCCGGGACAGGGGACAAACACCGGGGAGCTGTTTTTT.

This clone has just a few counts. The V gene is TRBV12-3 or TRBV12-4, the J gene TRBJ2-7; TRBD1 aligns across 9 bases. The CDR3 has 13 amino acids. Unmatched junction bases numbered 6, after V lost 6 bases and J lost 6 bases. The CDR3 DNA follows: TGTGCCAGCAGGTGGGACAGGGAAGGCGAGCAGTACTTC. Its translation is CASRWDREGEQYF.

This chain uses TRBV21-1 with TRBJ1-5. TRBV21-1 represents a pseudogene. The length of the CDR3 is 17 residues. CDR3 DNA: TGTGCCAGCAGCCCTAATGGTGGGGGGGCAGAGGGACAGCCCCAGCATTTT. Protein product: CASSPNGGGAEGQPQHF.

V and J are TRBV7-2 and TRBJ2-5; no definite D call. The CDR3 has 16 amino acids. V gave up 1 base and J gave up 0 bases, with 12 bases separating them. Germline values: CDR1 SGHTA, CDR2 FQGNSA. As DNA, the CDR3 is TGTGCCAGCAGCTTAGTACCAGCGCAGTACCAAGAGACCCAGTACTTC. Translation gives CASSLVPAQYQETQYF.

This clone was seen a single time. V and J are TRBV7-9 and TRBJ1-1; D is unresolved. Between the trimmed V and J ends, which lost 6 bases and 1 base, there was a span of 9 bases. Germline CDR1 SEHNR, CDR2 FQNEAQ (reference sequence). The CDR3 extends over 13 amino acids. CDR3 residues: CASSLTSNTEAFF. CDR3 nucleotide sequence: TGTGCCAGCAGTCTAACTTCGAACACTGAAGCTTTCTTT. The variable domain in full, with the rest retrieved from reference TRBV7-9 and TRBJ1-1, is DTGVSQNPRHKITKRGQNVTFRCDPISEHNRLYWYRQTLGQGPEFLTYFQNEAQLEKSRLLSDRFSAERPKGSFSTLEIQRTEQGDSAMYLCASSLTSNTEAFFGQGTRLTVV.

CDR3 sequence reads: CASSHSPSGREPYNEQFF. The CDR3 DNA reads TGTGCCAGCAGCCACTCCCCTAGCGGGAGGGAACCCTACAATGAGCAGTTCTTC. The J gene is TRBJ2-1, the V gene TRBV7-4; 12 nucleotides line up with TRBD2. Germline V CDR1 and CDR2: SGHVT, SQSDAQ. This CDR3 spans 18 amino acids. J lost 2 bases, V lost 5 bases, and 10 bases had no gene match.

The J gene is TRBJ1-1, the V gene TRBV28; TRBD1 aligns across 12 bases. Germline lookup yields CDR1 MDHEN and CDR2 SYDVKM. The CDR3 contains 17 residues. The ends lost 4 bases at V and 4 bases at J; junction bases unmatched: 10. In nucleotides, the CDR3 is TGTGCCAGCAGTTCGGGGACAGGGGGCGCGTTTGTCACTGAAGCTTTCTTT. Its protein product is CASSSGTGGAFVTEAFF.

The chain employs TRBV27 and TRBJ2-5; 10 positions agree with TRBD2. The junction had 15 bases not matched to a gene; V was cut back by 10 bases and J by 1 base. The length of the CDR3 is 17 residues. Looked up from germline, CDR1 is MNHEY and CDR2 is SMNVEV (reference sequence). The CDR3 reads CATRSYSGRAGQETQYF. As DNA, the CDR3 is TGTGCCACCAGGTCGTACAGCGGGAGGGCCGGCCAAGAGACCCAGTACTTC.

V is TRBV21-1 and J is TRBJ2-3; the table's D call TRBD2 went unverified against the DNA. TRBV21-1 is an annotated pseudogene. The CDR3 is 13 residues long. Here the CDR3 reads CASSKFERDTQYF. CDR3 nucleotide sequence: TGTGCCAGCAGCAAATTCGAACGGGATACGCAGTATTTT.

The chain couples TRBV28 to TRBJ1-5, with 7 positions matching TRBD1. After removal of 6 bases from V and 1 base from J, the junction contained 3 bases not matched to a gene. The CDR3 spans 14 residues. Germline CDR1 reads MDHEN; CDR2 reads SYDVKM. The DNA of the CDR3 is TGTGCCAGCAGGTTGACAGGGAGCAATCAGCCCCAGCATTTT. Translating it yields CASRLTGSNQPQHF. Full variable domain (rest looked up from reference TRBV28 and TRBJ1-5): DVKVTQSSRYLVKRTGEKVFLECVQDMDHENMFWYRQDPGLGLRLIYFSYDVKMKEKGDIPEGYSVSREKKERFSLILESASTNQTSMYLCASRLTGSNQPQHFGDGTRLSIL.

The chain employs TRBV30 and TRBJ2-1; 12 nucleotides align to TRBD2. CDR3 size: 14 residues. J was trimmed by 4 bases and V by 5 bases; bases with no gene match: 3. From germline, CDR1 is GTSNPN and CDR2 SVGIG (reference sequence). The DNA for the CDR3 is TGTGCCTGGGAGGGGACTAGCGGGTACAATGAGCAGTTCTTC. It yields the protein CAWEGTSGYNEQFF.

Only one count was recorded for this clone. The chain couples TRBV2 to TRBJ1-1; the match to TRBD1 covers 7 bases. Losses at the gene ends were 7 bases for V and 4 bases for J; bases not matched to a gene: 9. The CDR3 runs to 14 residues. CDR1 is SNHLY, CDR2 FYNNEI, per germline. The CDR3 sequence: CASTLQGGGTEAFF. CDR3 DNA sequence: TGTGCCAGCACCCTCCAGGGGGGCGGCACTGAAGCTTTCTTT.

CDR3 loop: CASSLGPSYHLNTEAFF. Here the CDR3 DNA reads TGTGCCAGCAGCTTAGGTCCTTCGTACCACCTAAACACTGAAGCTTTCTTT. The rearrangement joins TRBV11-2 to TRBJ1-1; D is undetermined. This CDR3 region has 17 residues. Per germline, CDR1 SGHAT and CDR2 FQNNGV. Trimming shortened V by 1 base and J by 2 bases, and 17 bases separated the two germline ends.

The chain links TRBV5-4 to TRBJ1-3, with D possibly TRBD1 on 6 matching bases. The V gene lost 4 bases and the J gene lost 4 bases, with 12 bases spanning the gap. Germline CDR1 SGHNT, CDR2 YYREEE (reference sequence). The CDR3 has 14 amino acids. Here the CDR3 reads CASSPDSKGNTIYF. CDR3 bases: TGTGCCAGCAGCCCGGACAGCAAAGGAAACACCATATATTTT.

This clone was seen a handful of times. This chain joins TRBV30 and TRBJ1-5; the D is unclear. The V gene lost 7 bases and the J gene lost 0 bases, with 7 bases spanning the gap. The CDR3 contains 12 residues. Per germline, CDR1 GTSNPN and CDR2 SVGIG (reference sequence). CDR3 residues: CASRVSNQPQHF. The CDR3 bases are TGTGCCTCGCGGGTTAGCAATCAGCCCCAGCATTTT. Looking up the rest from reference TRBV30 and TRBJ1-5 gives the full variable domain: SQTIHQWPATLVQPVGSPLSLECTVEGTSNPNLYWYRQAAGRGLQLLFYSVGIGQISSEVPQNLSASRPQDRQFILSSKKLLLSDSGFYLCASRVSNQPQHFGDGTRLSIL.

The chain uses TRBV20-1 and TRBJ2-7; maybe TRBD2 (6 bases). CDR1 and CDR2 (germline): DFQATT, SNEGSKA (reference sequence). Trimming cost V 3 bases and J 3 bases, with 15 bases left between them. CDR3 length equals 14 residues. The CDR3 DNA reads as TGCAGTGCTAGTCCCGCGGGAAGGGTCTACGAGCAGTACTTC. This encodes CSASPAGRVYEQYF.

The rearrangement links TRBV19 to TRBJ1-2; tentative D call: TRBD1 (6 bases). Germline V gene lookup returns CDR1 LNHDA and CDR2 SQIVND (reference sequence). This CDR3 comprises 16 residues. The V end lost 5 bases, the J end lost 4 bases, and 20 bases lay between the germline ends. CDR3 DNA sequence: TGTGCCAGTAGTCAATTACAGAACAGGGCGGGCTATGGCTACACCTTC. The encoded protein is CASSQLQNRAGYGYTF.

The gene calls are TRBV3-1 (or the pseudogene TRBV3-2) and TRBJ1-3, with no clear D. V lost 2 bases to trimming and J lost 3 bases, with 14 bases between them. The V gene's germline CDR1 is LGHDT and CDR2 YNNKEL (reference sequence). CDR3 size: 16 residues. The CDR3 DNA follows: TGTGCCAGCAGCCAAAATCCGGGAAGTTATGGAAACACCATATATTTT. Protein product: CASSQNPGSYGNTIYF.

The V gene is TRBV9, the J gene TRBJ1-6; 7 bases are shared with TRBD1. Looked up from germline, CDR1 is SGDLS and CDR2 is YYNGEE. The CDR3 totals 15 residues. Trimming at V came to 0 bases and at J to 10 bases, leaving 7 bases not matched to a gene. In DNA form, the CDR3 reads TGTGCCAGCAGCGTAGGTGACAGGGTCGGATCACCCCTCCACTTT. This gives the protein CASSVGDRVGSPLHF. The full variable domain, with the rest looked up from reference TRBV9 and TRBJ1-6, is DSGVTQTPKHLITATGQRVTLRCSPRSGDLSVYWYQQSLDQGLQFLIQYYNGEERAKGNILERFSAQQFPDLHSELNLSSLELGDSALYFCASSVGDRVGSPLHFGNGTRLTVT.